This is a list of T cell receptor beta chains from one sample in a study of blood T cell repertoires in COVID-19. TCRdb's table, derived via immunoSEQ multiplex PCR, lists solely in-frame clones and lacks some. The sample includes fewer than 300,000 clones, 80% to 95% of them seen just once. Sequencing was carried out using peripheral blood. The receptors were sampled from a person aged 18 to 30 with COVID-19, enrolled during active disease. The CDR3 runs from the conserved cysteine through the conserved F or W. The D gene is left open where the match is weak. Size tells how often a clone was seen (once, few, many) or the class of an expanded clone, and some rows leave it out.

len	d_gene	abundance	j_gene	v_gene	CDR3nt	CDR3aa
15	TRBD2	.	TRBJ2-1	TRBV13	TGTGCCAGCAGCTTAGAACCGGGAGGGGACAATGAGCAGTTCTTC	CASSLEPGGDNEQFF
14	TRBD1	.	TRBJ1-2	TRBV19	TGTGCCAGTAGTCCGGGGACAGGGGGCCTTGGCTACACCTTC	CASSPGTGGLGYTF
17	TRBD1	.	TRBJ2-6	TRBV9	TGTGCCAGCAGCGGAGGGGGACAGAGCTCTGGGGCCAACGTCCTGACTTTC	CASSGGGQSSGANVLTF
15	TRBD1	once	TRBJ1-6	TRBV7-2	TGTGCCAGCAGCCCCTTGGGGCAGGACAGGTCACCCCTCCACTTT	CASSPLGQDRSPLHF
15	TRBD1	.	TRBJ1-2	TRBV24-1	TGTGCCACCAGTGGAGCGGACAGGGCTAACTATGGCTACACCTTC	CATSGADRANYGYTF
16	.	.	TRBJ1-1	TRBV5-1	TGCGCCAGCAGCTCCACAGGGTTTGCGGGGGGCACTGAAGCTTTCTTT	CASSSTGFAGGTEAFF
13	TRBD2	.	TRBJ2-1	TRBV19	TGTGCCAGTAGTTGGCGGGAGTACAATGAGCAGTTCTTC	CASSWREYNEQFF
13	TRBD1	.	TRBJ1-2	TRBV6-6	TGTGCCAGCAGACAGGGGGTTAACTATGGCTACACCTTC	CASRQGVNYGYTF
12	.	.	TRBJ2-7	TRBV4-1	TGCGCCAGCAGCTCCGAGTCCTACGAGCAGTACTTC	CASSSESYEQYF
11	.	.	TRBJ2-2	TRBV29-1	TGCAGCGTTTCACTCGACACTGAGCTGTTTTTT	CSVSLDTELFF
14	TRBD1	.	TRBJ1-1	TRBV24-1	TGTGCCACCAGTGACACTGACAGGGACACTGAAGCTTTCTTT	CATSDTDRDTEAFF
14	TRBD1	.	TRBJ1-1	TRBV2	TGTGCCAGCTTTCTGGACAGGGACTACACTGAAGCTTTCTTT	CASFLDRDYTEAFF
13	TRBD1	.	TRBJ2-7	TRBV5-1	TGCGCCAGCAGGAAGGACAGGGCCTACGAGCAGTACTTC	CASRKDRAYEQYF
15	TRBD1	.	TRBJ2-7	TRBV6-2/TRBV6-3	TGTGCCAGCAGTTACAGGACAGGGGGTCCTTCGGAGCAGTACTTC	CASSYRTGGPSEQYF
17	.	once	TRBJ1-6	TRBV10-1	TGCGCCAGCAGTGAGTCGGGAATATGGACTGATAATTCACCCCTCCACTTT	CASSESGIWTDNSPLHF
13	.	.	TRBJ1-1	TRBV16	TGTGCCAGCAGCCTACAGGGGAACACTGAAGCTTTCTTT	CASSLQGNTEAFF
14	.	few	TRBJ2-3	TRBV5-4	TGTGCCAGCAGCTTGTTATCTCAGACAGATACGCAGTATTTT	CASSLLSQTDTQYF
15	TRBD1	.	TRBJ1-4	TRBV5-4	TGTGCCAGCAGCCCGGGGGACAGCGATAATGAAAAACTGTTTTTT	CASSPGDSDNEKLFF
13	.	.	TRBJ1-2	TRBV11-2	TGTGCCAGCAGCCCACCCCAGGACACAAAACCACTCTTC	CASSPPQDTKPLF
14	.	.	TRBJ2-7	TRBV19	TGTGCCAGTAGTAAGCGGACCGACACTACGATGCAGTACTTC	CASSKRTDTTMQYF
15	.	.	TRBJ1-2	TRBV19	TGTGCCAGACCACCAACCTCGGAGGATCCCTATGGCTACACCTTC	CARPPTSEDPYGYTF
15	TRBD2	.	TRBJ2-7	TRBV2	TGTGCCAGCAGTGATTTGGCTAGCGGGATCTACGAGCAGTACTTC	CASSDLASGIYEQYF
12	.	.	TRBJ1-2	TRBV5-6	TGTGCCAGCAGCTTCAGTAACTATGGCTACACCTTC	CASSFSNYGYTF
14	TRBD2	.	TRBJ2-7	TRBV29-1	TGCAGCGTTGAAGGGGAGGGTCATGAGTACGAGCAGTACTTC	CSVEGEGHEYEQYF
16	TRBD2	.	TRBJ2-2	TRBV5-1	TGCGCCAGCAGCTCTAGCGGACCCCTTACAGACGGGGAGCTGTTTTTT	CASSSSGPLTDGELFF
15	.	once	TRBJ1-1	TRBV5-1	TGCGCCAGCAGCTTGGCGGAGGGCCTGAACACTGAAGCTTTCTTT	CASSLAEGLNTEAFF
16	.	.	TRBJ2-7	TRBV5-6	TGTGCCAGCAGCTTGGCGGGGACTTCCAAGTCCTACGAGCAGTACTTC	CASSLAGTSKSYEQYF
17	.	.	TRBJ1-4	TRBV11-2	TGTGCCAGCAGCCCCGTCCCCCGCAGGGGCATTGATGAAAAACTGTTTTTT	CASSPVPRRGIDEKLFF
15	TRBD2	.	TRBJ2-1	TRBV19	TGTGCCAGTAGCGGGACTAGCGCTTCCTACAATGAGCAGTTCTTC	CASSGTSASYNEQFF
15	.	.	TRBJ2-1	TRBV5-4	TGTGCCAGCAGCTTGGACGGGGTGCTAGTCAGCGAGCAGTTCTTC	CASSLDGVLVSEQFF
15	TRBD2	.	TRBJ2-1	TRBV5-1	TGCGCCAGCAGCTTGAGCGGGAGCTCCTACAATGAGCAGTTCTTC	CASSLSGSSYNEQFF
13	.	.	TRBJ1-1	TRBV28	TGTGCCAGCAGTGGGACAAGGGGCACTGAAGCTTTCTTT	CASSGTRGTEAFF
11	TRBD1	.	TRBJ1-1	TRBV27	TGTGCCAGTAGGACAGGGGTTGAAGCTTTCTTT	CASRTGVEAFF
15	TRBD1	once	TRBJ2-1	TRBV5-1	TGCGCCAGCAGCTTGGAACAGGGGAATCTCAATGAGCAGTTCTTC	CASSLEQGNLNEQFF
16	TRBD2	.	TRBJ2-1	TRBV19	TGTGCCAGTCGCCGCGCAGCTAGCGGGAGTTACAATGAGCAGTTCTTC	CASRRAASGSYNEQFF
11	.	.	TRBJ2-7	TRBV10-1	TGCTCCTACGGGATATACTACGAGCAGTACTTC	CSYGIYYEQYF
18	TRBD2	.	TRBJ2-2	TRBV7-9	TGTGCCAGCAGCTTACCGCGGCTAGCGGGAAAGAACACCGGGGAGCTGTTTTTT	CASSLPRLAGKNTGELFF
15	.	.	TRBJ1-3	TRBV2	TGTGCCAGCAGGGCCTCCGGGAACTCTGGAAACACCATATATTTT	CASRASGNSGNTIYF
16	.	.	TRBJ1-2	TRBV7-9	TGTGCCAGCAGCCGGTCGGCTGACGGACTATTCTATGGCTACACCTTC	CASSRSADGLFYGYTF